Listed below are T cell receptor beta chains from one sample, sequenced in a study of T cells after yellow fever vaccination. TCRdb itself ran the 5' RACE reads through MiXCR, one entry per CDR3 protein. Of 250,000 to 300,000 distinct CDR3 sequences in the sample, 7.5% to 9.5% are singletons; the top ten hold about 3.7%. Sequences were derived from CD4+ T cells sorted from PBMCs, sampled 5 days after the yellow fever booster vaccination. The receptors here all came from a man younger than 30 who received the YFV17D yellow fever vaccine. CDR3s include the opening cysteine and the closing phenylalanine or tryptophan. Each record gives: clone size, CDR3 length, J gene, V gene, D gene, CDR3 protein, CDR3 DNA. A D gene is named only where the DNA matches it firmly. The size field is filled for only some rows; it gives once, few, many or a size class.

clone_size: many; cdr3_length: 15; j_call: TRBJ1-4; v_call: TRBV6-1; d_call: -; cdr3_aa: CASSEPGQTNEKLFF; cdr3_nt: TGTGCCAGCAGTGAACCCGGTCAGACTAATGAAAAACTGTTTTTT
clone_size: many; cdr3_length: 15; j_call: TRBJ2-1; v_call: TRBV7-2; d_call: -; cdr3_aa: CASQEGRAAYNEQFF; cdr3_nt: TGTGCCAGCCAAGAAGGCAGGGCCGCCTACAATGAGCAGTTCTTC
clone_size: many; cdr3_length: 14; j_call: TRBJ2-3; v_call: TRBV5-6; d_call: -; cdr3_aa: CASSGGSRTDTQYF; cdr3_nt: TGTGCCAGCAGCGGGGGCAGCAGGACAGATACGCAGTATTTT
clone_size: few; cdr3_length: 14; j_call: TRBJ2-2; v_call: TRBV6-5; d_call: -; cdr3_aa: CASRLLVNTGELFF; cdr3_nt: TGTGCCAGCAGGCTTCTTGTGAACACCGGGGAGCTGTTTTTT
clone_size: many; cdr3_length: 14; j_call: TRBJ2-7; v_call: TRBV4-3; d_call: TRBD1; cdr3_aa: CASSQDRTGVSEYF; cdr3_nt: TGCGCCAGCAGCCAAGATCGAACAGGGGTATCGGAGTACTTC
clone_size: few; cdr3_length: 14; j_call: TRBJ1-2; v_call: TRBV6-2/TRBV6-3; d_call: -; cdr3_aa: CASSYNSGNYGYTF; cdr3_nt: TGTGCCAGCAGTTATAATTCAGGGAACTATGGCTACACCTTC
clone_size: few; cdr3_length: 15; j_call: TRBJ1-4; v_call: TRBV20-1; d_call: -; cdr3_aa: CSARNPRGDDEKLFF; cdr3_nt: TGCAGTGCTAGGAACCCGAGAGGGGACGATGAAAAACTGTTTTTT
clone_size: -; cdr3_length: 17; j_call: TRBJ2-2; v_call: TRBV5-1; d_call: -; cdr3_aa: CASSSDFGTTNTGELFF; cdr3_nt: TGCGCCAGCAGCTCGGACTTCGGGACAACGAACACCGGGGAGCTGTTTTTT
clone_size: few; cdr3_length: 12; j_call: TRBJ2-3; v_call: TRBV24-1; d_call: -; cdr3_aa: CATSENTDTQYF; cdr3_nt: TGTGCCACCAGTGAAAACACAGATACGCAGTATTTT
clone_size: many; cdr3_length: 20; j_call: TRBJ1-5; v_call: TRBV20-1; d_call: -; cdr3_aa: CSARDYLQEISRRGNQPQHF; cdr3_nt: TGCAGTGCTAGAGACTACCTACAGGAAATTTCTCGCAGGGGCAATCAGCCCCAGCATTTT
clone_size: few; cdr3_length: 15; j_call: TRBJ2-1; v_call: TRBV5-5; d_call: -; cdr3_aa: CASSFSGYPYNEQFF; cdr3_nt: TGTGCCAGCAGCTTTTCAGGGTATCCCTACAATGAGCAGTTCTTC
clone_size: many; cdr3_length: 13; j_call: TRBJ1-6; v_call: TRBV4-1; d_call: TRBD1; cdr3_aa: CASSQTGGSPLHF; cdr3_nt: TGCGCCAGCAGCCAAACAGGGGGTTCACCCCTCCACTTT
clone_size: many; cdr3_length: 14; j_call: TRBJ2-3; v_call: TRBV12-5; d_call: -; cdr3_aa: CASGLGQLTDTQYF; cdr3_nt: TGTGCTAGTGGTTTGGGCCAACTTACAGATACGCAGTATTTT
clone_size: many; cdr3_length: 12; j_call: TRBJ2-1; v_call: TRBV5-1; d_call: TRBD1; cdr3_aa: CASRPDRDEQFF; cdr3_nt: TGCGCCAGCAGGCCTGACAGGGATGAGCAGTTCTTC
clone_size: few; cdr3_length: 14; j_call: TRBJ2-1; v_call: TRBV20-1; d_call: TRBD2; cdr3_aa: CSAGASGGAVEQFF; cdr3_nt: TGCAGTGCTGGGGCTAGCGGGGGGGCGGTTGAGCAGTTCTTC
clone_size: -; cdr3_length: 17; j_call: TRBJ2-4; v_call: TRBV6-5; d_call: TRBD1; cdr3_aa: CASSSYNRGLAKNIQYF; cdr3_nt: TGTGCCAGCAGTTCTTACAACAGGGGGCTTGCCAAAAACATTCAGTACTTC
clone_size: few; cdr3_length: 15; j_call: TRBJ2-3; v_call: TRBV5-1; d_call: -; cdr3_aa: CASSLSGVGADTQYF; cdr3_nt: TGCGCCAGCAGCTTGTCAGGGGTGGGAGCAGATACGCAGTATTTT